Listed below are T cell receptor beta chains from one sample, sequenced in a study of cytomegalovirus exposure and HLA in healthy donors. Clones were read by immunoSEQ multiplex PCR, and TCRdb kept only the in-frame ones, dropping some. Among approximately 170,000 clones listed, roughly four fifths were seen once. Sequencing was carried out using PBMCs. These receptor sequences come from a woman aged 25 to 39 in good health and CMV-seropositive. Each CDR3 is given with its conserved first and last residue. D genes are given only for firm matches. Clone size is stated in some rows and not others, as once, few, many or a class when expanded.

>TRBV29-1|-|TRBD2|TRBJ2-1|19
CSGSRASGGVETLLNEQFF
TGCAGCGGAAGCCGAGCTAGCGGGGGGGTAGAGACCCTTTTAAATGAGCAGTTCTTC
>TRBV27|-|-|TRBJ2-1|14
CASSPQYTGDEQFF
TGTGCCAGCAGTCCACAATACACCGGGGATGAGCAGTTCTTC
>TRBV7-9|-|-|TRBJ2-7|15
CASRGGSLPSYEQYF
TGTGCCAGCAGGGGGGGATCCCTTCCCTCCTACGAGCAGTACTTC
>TRBV5-1|-|-|TRBJ2-5|16
CASSLGVGQAWETQYF
TGCGCCAGCAGCTTAGGGGTCGGGCAGGCCTGGGAGACCCAGTACTTC
>TRBV7-2|-|TRBD1|TRBJ1-4|17
CASSRGQGGGRNEKLFF
TGTGCCAGCAGCCGGGGACAGGGAGGAGGTCGGAATGAAAAACTGTTTTTT
>TRBV28|-|-|TRBJ1-1|17
CASSIPGTLSQSTEAFF
TGTGCCAGCAGTATCCCCGGGACACTTAGCCAAAGCACTGAAGCTTTCTTT
>TRBV14|-|-|TRBJ2-7|15
CASSQEPGLSYEQYF
TGTGCCAGCAGCCAAGAACCGGGTCTATCCTACGAGCAGTACTTC
>TRBV6-1|-|-|TRBJ1-2|12
CASTGANYGYTF
TGTGCCAGCACAGGGGCTAACTATGGCTACACCTTC
>TRBV6-1|-|TRBD1|TRBJ1-2|15
CASRDPGQGNYGYTF
TGTGCCAGCAGGGATCCGGGACAGGGAAACTATGGCTACACCTTC
>TRBV4-3|-|-|TRBJ2-2|16
CASSQDNSLNTGELFF
TGCGCCAGCAGCCAAGATAACAGCCTTAACACCGGGGAGCTGTTTTTT
>TRBV4-3|-|-|TRBJ2-5|14
CASSQGELGETQYF
TGCGCCAGCAGCCAAGGGGAGTTAGGTGAGACCCAGTACTTC
>TRBV7-9|few|-|TRBJ2-7|13
CASSFNYRFEQYF
TGTGCCAGCAGCTTCAATTACAGGTTCGAGCAGTACTTC
>TRBV7-9|few|-|TRBJ1-4|14
CASSLSGLDEKLFF
TGTGCCAGCAGCTTATCAGGTTTAGATGAAAAACTGTTTTTT
>TRBV5-6|-|-|TRBJ2-5|11
CASSLRETQYF
TGTGCCAGCAGCTTGCGAGAGACCCAGTACTTC
>TRBV4-1|few|TRBD1|TRBJ1-5|16
CASSQEEQGGDQPQHF
TGCGCCAGCAGCCAAGAGGAACAGGGGGGTGATCAGCCCCAGCATTTT
>TRBV28|-|TRBD1|TRBJ1-4|18
CASSLGPEAQGAGEKLFF
TGTGCCAGCAGTCTGGGCCCGGAGGCCCAGGGGGCGGGCGAAAAACTGTTTTTT
>TRBV6-1|-|TRBD1|TRBJ1-2|12
CASSPRQGGVAF
TGTGCCAGCAGCCCCAGACAGGGTGGGGTCGCCTTC
>TRBV5-6|-|-|TRBJ2-3|13
CASSLTATDTQYF
TGTGCCAGCAGCTTAACAGCCACAGATACGCAGTATTTT
>TRBV10-3|once|TRBD1|TRBJ1-2|14
CAISGTTGGAGYTF
TGTGCCATCAGTGGTACCACAGGGGGGGCTGGCTACACCTTC
>TRBV6-5|-|-|TRBJ2-7|15
CASSYSRVGAYEQYF
TGTGCCAGCAGTTACTCCAGGGTTGGCGCTTACGAGCAGTACTTC
>TRBV25-1|-|TRBD1|TRBJ2-7|14
CASTGTGGLYEQYF
TGTGCCAGCACCGGGACAGGGGGCCTCTACGAGCAGTACTTC
>TRBV6-5|-|-|TRBJ2-5|16
CASSYSSGGEWETQYF
TGTGCCAGCAGTTACTCGAGTGGGGGCGAATGGGAGACCCAGTACTTC
>TRBV7-8|-|TRBD1|TRBJ1-3|16
CASSPRDRGAGNTIYF
TGTGCCAGCAGCCCCCGGGACAGGGGCGCTGGAAACACCATATATTTT
>TRBV15|-|TRBD2|TRBJ2-3|16
CATSRGGAGETDTQYF
TGTGCCACCAGCAGAGGTGGAGCGGGAGAGACAGATACGCAGTATTTT
>TRBV18|-|TRBD1|TRBJ1-1|17
CASSREPKGGMSTEAFF
TGTGCCAGCTCACGGGAGCCAAAAGGGGGCATGAGCACTGAAGCTTTCTTT
>TRBV7-8|-|TRBD1|TRBJ1-1|14
CASRGQGGNTEAFF
TGTGCCAGCCGGGGACAGGGAGGGAACACTGAAGCTTTCTTT
>TRBV29-1|few|-|TRBJ2-7|11
CSARASYEQYF
TGCAGCGCCAGGGCTTCCTACGAGCAGTACTTC
>TRBV7-2|-|-|TRBJ1-3|14
CASSLRRGGNTIYF
TGTGCCAGCAGCTTACGCAGGGGTGGAAACACCATATATTTT
>TRBV19|-|-|TRBJ2-1|15
CASSISGSSYNEQFF
TGTGCCAGTAGTATTTCGGGAAGCTCCTACAATGAGCAGTTCTTC
>TRBV7-2|-|-|TRBJ1-2|13
CASSLQGNYGYTF
TGTGCCAGCAGCTTACAGGGAAACTATGGCTACACCTTC
>TRBV7-2|-|-|TRBJ1-2|15
CASSLGGQGRYGYTF
TGTGCCAGCAGCTTAGGTGGTCAGGGGCGATATGGCTACACCTTC
>TRBV7-9|few|-|TRBJ1-1|13
CASSSLMNTEAFF
TGTGCCAGCAGCTCACTAATGAACACTGAAGCTTTCTTT
>TRBV5-6|-|-|TRBJ1-3|15
CASSFSIFSGNTIYF
TGTGCCAGCAGCTTCAGTATTTTCTCTGGAAACACCATATATTTT
>TRBV27|-|-|TRBJ2-5|16
CASSLSGRGRQETQYF
TGTGCCAGCAGTTTATCGGGCAGGGGTCGGCAAGAGACCCAGTACTTC
>TRBV27|few|-|TRBJ2-7|13
CASSFADSYEQYF
TGTGCCAGCAGTTTTGCGGATTCCTACGAGCAGTACTTC
>TRBV4-3|-|TRBD2|TRBJ2-2|17
CASSQDARGRDAGELFF
TGCGCCAGCAGCCAAGATGCCCGAGGGAGGGACGCCGGGGAGCTGTTTTTT
>TRBV29-1|few|-|TRBJ2-2|13
CSVVGTWSGELFF
TGCAGCGTAGTCGGGACTTGGTCCGGGGAGCTGTTTTTT
>TRBV6-1|-|TRBD2|TRBJ2-1|15
CASSELTSGVTEQFF
TGTGCCAGCAGTGAACTGACTAGCGGGGTTACTGAGCAGTTCTTC
>TRBV5-1|few|TRBD1|TRBJ2-1|15
CASSLEQGVSYEQFF
TGCGCCAGCAGCTTGGAACAGGGGGTTAGCTATGAGCAGTTCTTC
>TRBV11-2|-|TRBD1|TRBJ1-2|15
CASSSLGGALYGYTF
TGTGCCAGCAGCTCTCTAGGGGGCGCTCTGTATGGCTACACCTTC
>TRBV29-1|-|-|TRBJ1-2|12
CSVGGANYGYTF
TGCAGCGTTGGCGGGGCAAACTATGGCTACACCTTC
>TRBV29-1|-|-|TRBJ1-2|14
CSVASSGGNYGYTF
TGCAGCGTTGCTTCCTCCGGGGGAAACTATGGCTACACCTTC
>TRBV30|-|-|TRBJ1-6|14
CAWTAISYNSPLHF
TGTGCCTGGACTGCGATCTCCTATAATTCACCCCTCCACTTT
>TRBV5-1|-|-|TRBJ1-1|13
CASTDNPNTEAFF
TGCGCCAGCACGGACAACCCGAACACTGAAGCTTTCTTT
>TRBV7-8|few|-|TRBJ1-1|14
CASSPPKRDTEAFF
TGTGCCAGCAGCCCCCCTAAGAGGGACACTGAAGCTTTCTTT
>TRBV19|-|TRBD1|TRBJ1-1|14
CASSMDRQNTEAFF
TGTGCCAGTAGTATGGACAGGCAGAACACTGAAGCTTTCTTT
>TRBV10-3|-|-|TRBJ2-5|14
CAISESRVQETQYF
TGTGCCATCAGTGAGTCGAGAGTTCAAGAGACCCAGTACTTC
>TRBV9|-|TRBD2|TRBJ2-7|15
CASSVGLASRYEQYF
TGTGCCAGCAGCGTAGGACTAGCGTCCCGCTACGAGCAGTACTTC
>TRBV27|-|TRBD1|TRBJ1-1|14
CASSNRGPITEAFF
TGTGCCAGCAGTAACAGGGGGCCTATAACTGAAGCTTTCTTT